This T cell receptor (beta chain) emerged from a study of cytomegalovirus exposure and HLA in healthy donors. Study-wide results and limits: Associated with cytomegalovirus, according to the listing, were fewer than 200 TCR beta chains. Most TCR sequences were seen very rarely across donors, but some public TCRs occurred in many.

Assay used: immunoSEQ multiplex PCR; TCRdb lists only in-frame clones, some missing. The table lists over 150,000 clones, about 90% of them singletons, with 3% to 3.5% in the top ten. With regard to this clone: No antigen is known for it.

Germline CDR1 reads LNHDA; CDR2 reads SQIVND (reference sequence). This CDR3 is built from 16 residues. J was trimmed by 2 bases and V by 6 bases; bases with no gene match: 11. The chain recombines TRBV19 with TRBJ1-2; TRBD1 matches at 8 bases. The sequence was collected from a woman in her late teens or twenties in good health and CMV-seropositive. The sample was PBMCs. CDR3 coding DNA: TGTGCCAGTAGATCCCCCCCCGACAGGGGCAACTATGGCTACACCTTC. Protein sequence: CASRSPPDRGNYGYTF.